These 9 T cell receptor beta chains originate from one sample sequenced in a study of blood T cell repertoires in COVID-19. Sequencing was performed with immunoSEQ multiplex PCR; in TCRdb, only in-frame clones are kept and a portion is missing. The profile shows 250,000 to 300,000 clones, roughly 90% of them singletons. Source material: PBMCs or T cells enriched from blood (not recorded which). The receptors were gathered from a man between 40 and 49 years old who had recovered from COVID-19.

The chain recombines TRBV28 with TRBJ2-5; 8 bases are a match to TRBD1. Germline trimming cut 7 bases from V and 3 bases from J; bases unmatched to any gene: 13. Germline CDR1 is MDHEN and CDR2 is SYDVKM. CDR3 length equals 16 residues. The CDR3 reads CASTIPFGTGEETQYF. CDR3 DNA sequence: TGTGCCAGCACCATCCCCTTCGGGACAGGCGAAGAGACCCAGTACTTC.

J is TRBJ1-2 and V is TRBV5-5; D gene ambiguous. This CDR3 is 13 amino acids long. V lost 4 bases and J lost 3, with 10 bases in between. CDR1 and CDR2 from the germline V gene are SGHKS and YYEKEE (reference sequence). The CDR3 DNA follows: TGTGCCAGCAGCCCGCTCGGGGACTATGGCTACACCTTC. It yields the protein CASSPLGDYGYTF. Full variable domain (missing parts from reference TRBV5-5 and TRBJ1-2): DAGVTQSPTHLIKTRGQQVTLRCSPISGHKSVSWYQQVLGQGPQFIFQYYEKEERGRGNFPDRFSARQFPNYSSELNVNALLLGDSALYLCASSPLGDYGYTFGSGTRLTVV.

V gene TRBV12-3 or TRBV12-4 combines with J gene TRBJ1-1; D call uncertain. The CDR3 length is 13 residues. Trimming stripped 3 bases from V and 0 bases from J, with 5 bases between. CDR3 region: CASSLSMNTEAFF. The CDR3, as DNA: TGTGCCAGCAGTTTGTCCATGAACACTGAAGCTTTCTTT.

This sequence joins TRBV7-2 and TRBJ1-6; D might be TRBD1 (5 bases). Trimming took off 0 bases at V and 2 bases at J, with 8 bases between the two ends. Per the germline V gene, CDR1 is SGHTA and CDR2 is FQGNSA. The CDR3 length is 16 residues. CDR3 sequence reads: CASSLAGATYNSPLHF. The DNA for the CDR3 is TGTGCCAGCAGCTTAGCTGGGGCGACCTATAATTCACCCCTCCACTTT. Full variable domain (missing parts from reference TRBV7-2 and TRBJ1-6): GAGVSQSPSNKVTEKGKDVELRCDPISGHTALYWYRQSLGQGLEFLIYFQGNSAPDKSGLPSDRFSAERTGGSVSTLTIQRTQQEDSAVYLCASSLAGATYNSPLHFGNGTRLTVT.

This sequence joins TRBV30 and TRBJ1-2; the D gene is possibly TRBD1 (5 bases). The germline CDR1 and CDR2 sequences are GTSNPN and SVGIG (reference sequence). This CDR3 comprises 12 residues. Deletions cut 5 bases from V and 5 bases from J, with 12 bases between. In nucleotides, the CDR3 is TGTGCCTGGGTACAGGAGAGTTATGGCTACACCTTC. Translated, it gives CAWVQESYGYTF.

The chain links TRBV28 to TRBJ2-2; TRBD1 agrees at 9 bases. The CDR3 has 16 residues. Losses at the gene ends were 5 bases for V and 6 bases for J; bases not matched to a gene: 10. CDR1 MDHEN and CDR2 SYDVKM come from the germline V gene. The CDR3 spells CASSHGTGFDSGELFF. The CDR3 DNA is TGTGCCAGCAGTCACGGGACAGGGTTCGATTCCGGGGAGCTGTTTTTT.

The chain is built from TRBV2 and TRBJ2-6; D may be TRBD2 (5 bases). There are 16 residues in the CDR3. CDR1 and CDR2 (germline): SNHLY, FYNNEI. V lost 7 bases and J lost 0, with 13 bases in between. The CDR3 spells CASNPAVYSGANVLTF. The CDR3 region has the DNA TGTGCCAGCAACCCAGCGGTGTACTCTGGGGCCAACGTCCTGACTTTC.

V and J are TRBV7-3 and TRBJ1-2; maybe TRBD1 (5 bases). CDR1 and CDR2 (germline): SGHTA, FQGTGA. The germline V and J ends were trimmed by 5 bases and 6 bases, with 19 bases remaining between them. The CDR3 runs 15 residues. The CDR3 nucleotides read TGTGCCAGCAGCCTCACGTCAGGGTATCCCAATGGCTACACCTTC. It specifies CASSLTSGYPNGYTF. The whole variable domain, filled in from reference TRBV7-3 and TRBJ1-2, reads GAGVSQTPSNKVTEKGKYVELRCDPISGHTALYWYRQSLGQGPEFLIYFQGTGAADDSGLPNDRFFAVRPEGSVSTLKIQRTERGDSAVYLCASSLTSGYPNGYTFGSGTRLTVV.

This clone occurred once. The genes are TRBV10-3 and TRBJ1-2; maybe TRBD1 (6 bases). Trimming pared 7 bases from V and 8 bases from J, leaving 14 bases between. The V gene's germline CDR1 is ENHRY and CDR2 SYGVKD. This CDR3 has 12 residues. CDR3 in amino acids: CAITTQGNGYTF. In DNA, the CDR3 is TGTGCCATCACCACCCAGGGGAACGGCTACACCTTC.